This paragraph reports one TCR beta chain. Antigen unknown. The record originates from a study of cytomegalovirus exposure and HLA in healthy donors. Broader study findings: Further analysis was carried out later, and it showed several of the most significant clusters appearing linked to common viral pathogens.

The CDR3 is 15 residues long. Germline V CDR1 and CDR2: MDHEN, SYDVKM. V lost 5 bases and J lost 3, with 17 bases in between. 60 Vbeta and 13 Jbeta primers were used in PCR. Clones were read by immunoSEQ multiplex PCR, and TCRdb kept only the in-frame ones, dropping some. Of 150,000 or so clones in the sample, about four fifths are singletons; the top ten hold about 1%. J is TRBJ2-7 and V is TRBV28; D is unclear. This TCR was sampled from a man aged 30 to 45 in good health and CMV-seronegative. The sequenced sample was PBMCs. The CDR3 DNA sequence: TGTGCCAGCAGTCCCCCTCCCCGAGCTGGCTACGAGCAGTACTTC. Translated: CASSPPPRAGYEQYF. Complete variable domain (other parts from reference TRBV28 and TRBJ2-7): DVKVTQSSRYLVKRTGEKVFLECVQDMDHENMFWYRQDPGLGLRLIYFSYDVKMKEKGDIPEGYSVSREKKERFSLILESASTNQTSMYLCASSPPPRAGYEQYFGPGTRLTVT.